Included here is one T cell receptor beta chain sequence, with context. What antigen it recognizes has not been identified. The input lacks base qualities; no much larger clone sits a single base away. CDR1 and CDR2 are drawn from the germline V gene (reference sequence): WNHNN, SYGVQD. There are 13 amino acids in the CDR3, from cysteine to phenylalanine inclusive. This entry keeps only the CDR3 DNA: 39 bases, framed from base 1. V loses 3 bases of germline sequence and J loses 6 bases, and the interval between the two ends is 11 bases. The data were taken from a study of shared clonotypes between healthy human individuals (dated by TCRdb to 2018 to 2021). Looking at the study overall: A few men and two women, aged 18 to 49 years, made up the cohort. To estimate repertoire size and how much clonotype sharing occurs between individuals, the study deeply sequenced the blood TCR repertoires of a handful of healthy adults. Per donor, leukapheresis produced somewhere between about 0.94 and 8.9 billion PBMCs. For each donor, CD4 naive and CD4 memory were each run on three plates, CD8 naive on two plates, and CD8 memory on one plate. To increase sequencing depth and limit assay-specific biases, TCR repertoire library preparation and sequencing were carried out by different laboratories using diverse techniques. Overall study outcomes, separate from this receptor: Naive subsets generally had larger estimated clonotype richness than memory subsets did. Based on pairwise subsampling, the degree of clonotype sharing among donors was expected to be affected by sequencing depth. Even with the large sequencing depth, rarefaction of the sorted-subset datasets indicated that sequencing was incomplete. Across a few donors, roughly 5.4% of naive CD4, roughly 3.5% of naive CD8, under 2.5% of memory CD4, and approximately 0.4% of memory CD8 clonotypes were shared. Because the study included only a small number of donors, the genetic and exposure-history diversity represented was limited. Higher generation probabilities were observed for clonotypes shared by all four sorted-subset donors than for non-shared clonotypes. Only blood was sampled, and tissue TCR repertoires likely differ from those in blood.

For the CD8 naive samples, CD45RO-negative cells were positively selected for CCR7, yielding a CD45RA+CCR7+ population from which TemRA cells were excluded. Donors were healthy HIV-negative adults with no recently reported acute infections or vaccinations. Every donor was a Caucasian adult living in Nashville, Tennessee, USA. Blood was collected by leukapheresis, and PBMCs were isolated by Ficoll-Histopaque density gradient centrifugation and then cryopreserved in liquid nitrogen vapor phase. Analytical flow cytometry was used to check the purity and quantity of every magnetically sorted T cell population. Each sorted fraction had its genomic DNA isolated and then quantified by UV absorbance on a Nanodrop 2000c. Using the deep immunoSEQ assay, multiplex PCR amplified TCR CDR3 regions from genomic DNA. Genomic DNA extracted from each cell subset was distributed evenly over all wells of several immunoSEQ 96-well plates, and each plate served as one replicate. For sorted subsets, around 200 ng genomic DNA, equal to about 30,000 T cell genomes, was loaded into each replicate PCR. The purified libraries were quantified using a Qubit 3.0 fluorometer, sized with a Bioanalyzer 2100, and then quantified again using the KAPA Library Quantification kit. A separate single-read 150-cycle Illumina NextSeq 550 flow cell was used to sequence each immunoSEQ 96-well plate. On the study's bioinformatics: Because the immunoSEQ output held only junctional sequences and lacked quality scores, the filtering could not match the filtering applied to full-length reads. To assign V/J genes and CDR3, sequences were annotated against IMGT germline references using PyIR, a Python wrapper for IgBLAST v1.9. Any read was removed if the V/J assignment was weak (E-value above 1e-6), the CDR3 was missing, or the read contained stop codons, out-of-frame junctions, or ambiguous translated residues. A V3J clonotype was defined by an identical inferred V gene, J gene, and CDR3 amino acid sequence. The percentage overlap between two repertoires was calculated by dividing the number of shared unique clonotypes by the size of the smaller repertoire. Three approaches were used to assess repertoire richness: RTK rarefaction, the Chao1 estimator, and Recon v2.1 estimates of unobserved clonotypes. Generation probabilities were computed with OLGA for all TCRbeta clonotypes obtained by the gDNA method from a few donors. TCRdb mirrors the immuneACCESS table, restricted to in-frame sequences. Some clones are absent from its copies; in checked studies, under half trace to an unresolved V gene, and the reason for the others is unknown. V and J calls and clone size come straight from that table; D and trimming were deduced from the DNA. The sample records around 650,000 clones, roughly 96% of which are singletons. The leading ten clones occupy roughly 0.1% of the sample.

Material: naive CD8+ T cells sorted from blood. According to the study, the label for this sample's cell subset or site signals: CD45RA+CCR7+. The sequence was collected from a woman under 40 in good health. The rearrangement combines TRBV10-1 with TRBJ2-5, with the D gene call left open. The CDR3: CASSDSLRKTQYF. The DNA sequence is TGCGCCAGCAGTGACTCCCTCCGTAAGACCCAGTACTTC.